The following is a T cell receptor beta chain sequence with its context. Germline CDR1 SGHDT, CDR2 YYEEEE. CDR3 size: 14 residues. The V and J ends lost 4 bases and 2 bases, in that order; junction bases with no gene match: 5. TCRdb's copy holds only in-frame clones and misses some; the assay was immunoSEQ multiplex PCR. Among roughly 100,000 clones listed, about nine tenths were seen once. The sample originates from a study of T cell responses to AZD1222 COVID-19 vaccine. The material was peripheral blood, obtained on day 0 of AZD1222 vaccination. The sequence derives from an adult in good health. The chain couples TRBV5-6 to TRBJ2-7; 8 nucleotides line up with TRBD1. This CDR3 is CASSPDRVPYEQYF. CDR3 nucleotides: TGTGCCAGCAGCCCGGACAGGGTACCCTACGAGCAGTACTTC.